This is a list of T cell receptor beta chains from one sample in a study of cytomegalovirus exposure and HLA in healthy donors. The repertoire was sequenced with immunoSEQ multiplex PCR; TCRdb's copy has only in-frame clones and lacks some. The table has about 98,000 clones, less than 70% seen once. Input material: PBMCs. These receptors were taken from a female donor in good health and CMV-seronegative. Both conserved end residues are part of each CDR3. D genes are given only for firm matches. Clone size is stated in some rows and not others, as once, few, many or a class when expanded.

clone_size j_call d_call v_call cdr3_aa cdr3_nt
- TRBJ2-2 TRBD2 TRBV19 CASSIDPGGANTGELFF TGTGCCAGTAGTATAGATCCTGGGGGGGCGAACACCGGGGAGCTGTTTTTT
- TRBJ2-1 TRBD2 TRBV9 CASSASGGQGNEQFF TGTGCCAGCAGCGCCTCGGGGGGGCAGGGCAATGAGCAGTTCTTC
- TRBJ1-2 TRBD1 TRBV7-8 CASSLVRFNDRGYGYTF TGTGCCAGCAGCTTAGTGCGCTTTAACGACAGGGGCTATGGCTACACTTTC
- TRBJ2-7 TRBD2 TRBV6-6 CASCAGAYEQYF TGTGCCAGCTGTGCGGGAGCGTACGAGCAGTACTTC
few TRBJ2-7 - TRBV11-3 CASSQGSYEQYF TGTGCCAGCAGCCAGGGGAGCTACGAGCAGTACTTC
once TRBJ2-3 - TRBV27 CASSFGSTDTQYF TGTGCCAGCAGTTTCGGTAGCACAGATACGCAGTATTTT
- TRBJ2-3 - TRBV19 CASMFGGESDTQYF TGTGCCAGTATGTTCGGGGGTGAGTCAGATACGCAGTATTTT
- TRBJ2-7 - TRBV29-1 CSVCSGLGYEQYF TGCAGCGTCTGTTCGGGTCTTGGGTACGAGCAGTACTTC
- TRBJ1-5 - TRBV6-5 CASRTVAGNQPQHF TGTGCCAGCAGGACAGTTGCCGGCAATCAGCCCCAGCATTTT
few TRBJ2-7 - TRBV2 CASSESDGVQYF TGTGCCAGCAGTGAGAGTGACGGGGTACAGTACTTC
- TRBJ2-5 - TRBV7-2 CASSLGPPEVDQYF TGTGCCAGCAGCTTAGGGCCCCCGGAGGTGGACCAGTACTTC
- TRBJ1-3 TRBD1 TRBV7-2 CASRPGQGLSGNTIYF TGTGCCAGCAGACCCGGACAGGGCCTCTCTGGAAACACCATATATTTT
- TRBJ2-5 - TRBV11-2 CASSKVRMGTETQYF TGTGCCAGCAGCAAAGTCAGGATGGGTACAGAGACCCAGTACTTC
- TRBJ1-1 TRBD1 TRBV7-2 CASSLKGGAGRTEAFF TGTGCCAGCAGCTTGAAAGGGGGCGCGGGGCGGACTGAAGCTTTCTTT
- TRBJ2-2 - TRBV7-9 CASSLSGTGELFF TGTGCCAGCAGCTTATCAGGCACCGGGGAGCTGTTTTTT
- TRBJ1-4 - TRBV4-3 CASSQPRGADEKLFF TGCGCCAGCAGCCAACCTCGGGGGGCTGATGAAAAACTGTTTTTT
- TRBJ1-2 - TRBV30 CAHPGNSRPGYTF TGTGCCCACCCAGGGAATTCGCGCCCCGGCTACACCTTC
- TRBJ2-3 TRBD2 TRBV4-1 CASSQEGGLAGTDTQYF TGCGCCAGCAGCCAAGAGGGAGGACTAGCAGGCACAGATACGCAGTATTTT
- TRBJ2-7 TRBD2 TRBV28 CATLSGSRNYEQYF TGTGCCACCCTTAGCGGGAGTCGCAACTACGAGCAGTACTTC
- TRBJ2-3 TRBD2 TRBV2 CANKLAGSTDTQYF TGTGCCAACAAACTAGCGGGGAGCACAGATACGCAGTATTTT
- TRBJ2-3 - TRBV6-1 CASSEWARGGTDTQYF TGTGCCAGCAGTGAGTGGGCTAGGGGTGGAACAGATACGCAGTATTTT
- TRBJ2-5 - TRBV29-1 CSDRSGEEETQYF TGCAGCGATAGGAGTGGGGAGGAAGAGACCCAGTACTTC
few TRBJ1-2 TRBD1 TRBV5-4 CASSGTGRGYGYTF TGTGCCAGCAGCGGGACAGGGAGAGGCTATGGCTACACCTTC
- TRBJ2-5 - TRBV4-1 CASSRLPAGAETQYF TGCGCCAGCAGCCGCCTCCCTGCGGGGGCAGAGACCCAGTACTTC
few TRBJ1-4 TRBD1 TRBV6-5 CASSRDRDEKLFF TGTGCCAGCAGCCGGGACAGGGATGAAAAACTGTTTTTT
few TRBJ2-1 TRBD2 TRBV9 CASSGTSGSLFF TGTGCCAGCAGCGGGACTAGCGGGAGCTTGTTCTTC
- TRBJ2-1 - TRBV7-9 CASRNRDNEQFF TGTGCCAGCAGAAACAGAGACAATGAGCAGTTCTTC
few TRBJ2-1 TRBD1 TRBV13 CASSLATDRASDKSHEQFF TGTGCCAGCAGCTTAGCCACCGACAGGGCCAGTGATAAATCCCATGAGCAGTTCTTC
- TRBJ2-3 TRBD2 TRBV9 CASSLSSGGDTDTQYF TGTGCCAGCAGCCTCTCGAGCGGGGGGGACACAGATACGCAGTATTTT
few TRBJ2-6 TRBD1 TRBV19 CASSPDRGSGANVLTF TGTGCCAGTAGCCCGGACAGGGGCTCTGGGGCCAACGTCCTGACTTTC
- TRBJ2-3 - TRBV14 CASSHRARGTDTQYF TGTGCCAGCAGCCATCGGGCCAGGGGCACAGATACGCAGTATTTT
few TRBJ1-5 - TRBV19 CASSIAANQPQHF TGTGCCAGTAGTATAGCCGCGAATCAGCCCCAGCATTTT
once TRBJ1-1 - TRBV9 CASSPRADMNTEAFF TGTGCCAGCAGCCCCAGGGCAGACATGAACACTGAAGCTTTCTTT
- TRBJ2-1 TRBD2 TRBV10-3 CAISESLAAYNEQFF TGTGCCATCAGTGAGTCTCTAGCGGCCTACAATGAGCAGTTCTTC
- TRBJ2-1 TRBD2 TRBV7-6 CASSFRESGGGDNEQFF TGTGCCAGCAGCTTTCGCGAAAGCGGGGGGGGAGACAATGAGCAGTTCTTC
once TRBJ2-6 - TRBV29-1 CSARFGSSGANVLTF TGCAGCGCCCGATTCGGTTCCTCTGGGGCCAACGTCCTGACTTTC
- TRBJ2-7 TRBD1 TRBV27 CASSSRQGPYEQYF TGTGCCAGCAGTTCTCGACAGGGCCCCTACGAGCAGTACTTC
- TRBJ1-4 - TRBV27 CASSLGSPGEKLFF TGTGCCAGCAGTCTAGGGTCCCCGGGGGAAAAACTGTTTTTT
- TRBJ2-3 - TRBV7-6 CASSFQTDTQYF TGTGCCAGCAGCTTCCAAACAGATACGCAGTATTTT
many TRBJ2-3 - TRBV27 CASSRSSTDTQYF TGTGCCAGCAGTCGGTCCAGCACAGATACGCAGTATTTT
few TRBJ1-5 - TRBV6-1 CASSADGQLGNQPQHF TGTGCCAGCAGTGCCGATGGACAGTTGGGCAATCAGCCCCAGCATTTT
- TRBJ2-7 - TRBV7-9 CASSLEWPSYEQYF TGTGCCAGCAGCTTAGAATGGCCCTCCTACGAGCAGTACTTC
- TRBJ2-2 TRBD2 TRBV11-3 CASSVSGGAITGELFF TGTGCCAGCAGCGTTAGCGGGGGGGCTATAACCGGGGAGCTGTTTTTT
- TRBJ1-2 - TRBV7-2 CASSTDWTVNYGYTF TGTGCCAGCAGCACAGACTGGACAGTCAACTATGGCTACACCTTC
- TRBJ2-7 TRBD1 TRBV4-1 CASSHQDRGAFYEQYF TGCGCCAGCAGCCACCAGGACAGGGGCGCTTTCTACGAGCAGTACTTC
- TRBJ2-6 TRBD1 TRBV11-2 CASSPRQGNGANVLTF TGTGCCAGCAGCCCCCGACAGGGTAATGGGGCCAATGTCCTGACTTTC
once TRBJ1-2 - TRBV7-9 CASSLGEGRPGGYTF TGTGCCAGCAGCTTAGGGGAGGGCCGTCCGGGAGGCTACACCTTC
- TRBJ2-5 TRBD1 TRBV28 CASSLPGTGETQYF TGTGCCAGCAGTTTACCTGGGACAGGAGAGACCCAGTACTTC
- TRBJ1-3 TRBD1 TRBV10-3 CAISVTGGSGNTIYF TGTGCCATCAGTGTAACAGGGGGCTCTGGAAACACCATATATTTT